This T cell receptor (beta chain) was profiled in a study of T-cell memory formation after mild COVID-19. TCRdb fed the 5' RACE reads into MiXCR, producing one record per CDR3 protein. The data show around 200,000 distinct CDR3 sequences, approximately 17% seen once. This clonotype was observed a few times. The germline V gene has CDR1 SGHTA and CDR2 FQGTGA. There are 13 residues in the CDR3. J was trimmed by 12 bases and V by 4 bases; bases with no gene match: 8. The chain couples TRBV7-3 to TRBJ2-7, with 11 positions matching TRBD2. The receptor was derived from a man younger than 35 who had mild COVID-19 (a few samples of this study predate the infection). Cell type and time point are not known. Material for sequencing was PBMCs or a T cell subset sorted from them (not recorded which). CDR3 loop: CASSSGTSGQRYF. CDR3 in DNA: TGTGCCAGCAGCTCCGGGACTAGCGGCCAAAGGTACTTC.